The 24 T cell receptor beta chains given below trace back to one sample, sequenced in a study of cytomegalovirus exposure and HLA in healthy donors. The PCR was carried out with 60 Vbeta primers and 13 Jbeta primers. TCRdb keeps only in-frame clones here, not all; method: immunoSEQ multiplex PCR. The profile covers roughly 150,000 clones, with roughly four fifths appearing a single time and under 2% taken by the ten largest. Sequencing was performed on PBMCs. The receptors derive from a woman under 30 in good health and CMV-seronegative.

The genes are TRBV5-6 and TRBJ1-1; maybe TRBD1 (6 bases). The V gene lost 2 bases and the J gene lost 1 base, with 9 bases spanning the gap. The germline CDR1 and CDR2 sequences are SGHDT and YYEEEE. This CDR3 region has 14 residues. The CDR3: CASSFGQPNTEAFF. The CDR3 bases are TGTGCCAGCAGCTTTGGACAGCCGAACACTGAAGCTTTCTTT.

The sample holds a few counts of this clone. This rearrangement joins TRBV30 to TRBJ2-1; 7 nucleotides line up with TRBD2. Germline V gives CDR1 GTSNPN, CDR2 SVGIG (reference sequence). The V gene end was trimmed by 5 bases and the J gene end by 12 bases; junction bases not matched to a gene: 10. The CDR3 spans 12 residues. This CDR3 is CAWDTSAFGQFF. In DNA, the CDR3 is TGTGCCTGGGACACTAGCGCGTTTGGGCAGTTCTTC.

The chain recombines TRBV9 with TRBJ2-5; possible D gene TRBD1, 6 bases. Germline-derived CDR1 and CDR2 are SGDLS and YYNGEE. The length of the CDR3 is 14 residues. V was pared by 3 bases and J by 2 bases, with 11 bases between. The CDR3 DNA reads as TGTGCCAGCAGCGAGGGGACACAACAAGAGACCCAGTACTTC. Translating gives CASSEGTQQETQYF.

The rearrangement joins TRBV7-8 to TRBJ2-6; D is uncertain. This CDR3 comprises 15 residues. The germline CDR1 and CDR2 sequences are SGHVS and FQNEAQ. V lost 5 bases to trimming and J lost 1 base, with 9 bases between them. The CDR3 is CASSPRKSGANVLTF. DNA of the CDR3: TGTGCCAGCAGCCCTAGGAAGTCTGGGGCCAACGTCCTGACTTTC.

The J gene is TRBJ1-5, the V gene TRBV28; D may be TRBD1 (6 bases). CDR3 size: 15 residues. Germline CDR1 MDHEN, CDR2 SYDVKM. V dropped 6 bases and J dropped 1 base, with 13 bases sitting between them. As DNA, the CDR3 is TGTGCCAGCAGCTCGAGCCAGGGGAGCAATCAGCCCCAGCATTTT. Translation gives CASSSSQGSNQPQHF.

V and J are TRBV4-1 and TRBJ2-5; 11 bases are shared with TRBD1. The tail of the sequence fits TRBJ2-7 better, so the J call may be wrong. The CDR3 has 18 residues. In germline, CDR1 is MGHRA, CDR2 YSYEKL. The CDR3 here is CASSQGISGQGVHNEQYF. The DNA of the CDR3 is TGCGCCAGCAGCCAAGGAATCTCGGGACAGGGGGTCCATAACGAGCAGTACTTC.

This sequence joins TRBV4-1 and TRBJ2-3; D gene unclear. Germline values: CDR1 MGHRA, CDR2 YSYEKL. This CDR3 spans 15 amino acids. V was pared by 0 bases and J by 2 bases, with 9 bases between. The CDR3 here is CASSQEGRNTDTQYF. CDR3 in DNA: TGCGCCAGCAGCCAAGAGGGCAGGAACACAGATACGCAGTATTTT.

The CDR3 here is CASNNYSNQPQHF. In nucleotides, the CDR3 is TGTGCCAGCAATAACTATAGCAATCAGCCCCAGCATTTT. The V and J genes are TRBV6-1 and TRBJ1-5; D not certain. Germline CDR1 reads MNHNS; CDR2 reads SASEGT. Trimming took off 7 bases at V and 0 bases at J, with 7 bases between the two ends. The CDR3 consists of 13 residues.

The chain has TRBV7-9 and TRBJ2-7; D perhaps matches TRBD2 (6 bases). V dropped 8 bases and J dropped 5 bases, with 13 bases sitting between them. The CDR3 consists of 12 residues. Germline lookup yields CDR1 SEHNR and CDR2 FQNEAQ (reference sequence). CDR3 sequence (DNA): TGTGCCAGCGGAGGGCTCTGGGACGAGCAGTACTTC. It codes for CASGGLWDEQYF. Full variable domain (rest looked up from reference TRBV7-9 and TRBJ2-7): DTGVSQNPRHKITKRGQNVTFRCDPISEHNRLYWYRQTLGQGPEFLTYFQNEAQLEKSRLLSDRFSAERPKGSFSTLEIQRTEQGDSAMYLCASGGLWDEQYFGPGTRLTVT.

The chain joins TRBV6-5 to TRBJ2-7, with a weak D call TRBD2 (5 bases). The germline V gene encodes CDR1 MNHEY and CDR2 SVGAGI. This CDR3 spans 14 amino acids. Trimming removed 5 bases from V and 3 bases from J, with 14 bases in between. CDR3 sequence reads: CASSPGIGVYEQYF. The CDR3 DNA reads TGTGCCAGCAGTCCGGGGATTGGGGTCTACGAGCAGTACTTC.

The V gene is TRBV10-1, the J gene TRBJ2-5, with D tentatively TRBD1 (5 bases). The ends were cut back, 7 bases at V and 3 bases at J, with 9 bases in the middle. Germline V CDR1 and CDR2: WNHNN, SYGVQD (reference sequence). The CDR3 is made up of 12 amino acids. The CDR3 DNA is TGCGCCAGCATGGGCAGGGAAGAGACCCAGTACTTC. Translated: CASMGREETQYF.

The J gene is TRBJ1-1, the V gene TRBV4-1; D is undetermined. Trimming pared 1 base from V and 6 bases from J, leaving 9 bases between. The CDR3 runs to 13 residues. Germline CDR1 and CDR2: MGHRA and YSYEKL. The CDR3 nucleotides read TGCGCCAGCAGCCAAGGTTTTGCAGCTGAAGCTTTCTTT. Translated, it gives CASSQGFAAEAFF.

This chain joins TRBV5-1 and TRBJ1-1; no reliable D call. Germline V gene lookup returns CDR1 SGHRS and CDR2 YFSETQ. The CDR3 is 13 amino acids. Trimming cost V 3 bases and J 0 bases, with 6 bases left between them. The chain's CDR3 is CASSSQVNTEAFF. CDR3 coding DNA: TGCGCCAGCAGCTCGCAGGTGAACACTGAAGCTTTCTTT.

The chain carries TRBV6-1 and TRBJ1-2; the D gene is possibly TRBD1 (5 bases). V was clipped by 4 bases and J by 4 bases, with 19 bases between them. The CDR3 spans 16 residues. CDR1 is MNHNS and CDR2 is SASEGT in the germline V gene. CDR3 nucleotides: TGTGCCAGCAGTGGGGGCCACTTTGGACCTATCTATGGCTACACCTTC. As protein: CASSGGHFGPIYGYTF.

The chain couples TRBV6-1 to TRBJ2-1; 11 bases align to TRBD2. This CDR3 is 17 amino acids long. The V gene end was trimmed by 4 bases and the J gene end by 4 bases; junction bases not matched to a gene: 9. The germline CDR1 and CDR2 sequences are MNHNS and SASEGT. The CDR3 DNA reads TGTGCCAGCAGTGCAGGGGCTAGCGGGAGGAGGTACAATGAGCAGTTCTTC. It codes for CASSAGASGRRYNEQFF.

The chain carries TRBV6-5 and TRBJ2-4; possibly TRBD1 for D (6 bases). CDR3 length equals 15 residues. CDR1 and CDR2 from the germline V gene are MNHEY and SVGAGI. Trimming removed 6 bases from V and 0 bases from J, with 12 bases in between. This CDR3 reads CASRAGQLAKNIQYF. CDR3 in DNA: TGTGCCAGCAGGGCTGGACAGCTAGCCAAAAACATTCAGTACTTC.

The chain uses TRBV5-1 and TRBJ1-4, with 8 bases fitting TRBD1. V trimming: 4 bases; J trimming: 4 bases; junction bases outside the gene matches: 3. CDR3 length: 14 residues. Germline V lookup: CDR1 SGHRS, CDR2 YFSETQ. The CDR3 spells CASSRDRYNEKLFF. Written as DNA, the CDR3 is TGCGCCAGCAGCCGGGACAGGTATAATGAAAAACTGTTTTTT.

The rearrangement links TRBV5-1 to TRBJ1-4, with D unclear. The V gene's germline CDR1 is SGHRS and CDR2 YFSETQ. The CDR3 covers 16 residues. V was clipped by 1 base and J by 4 bases, with 14 bases between them. The CDR3 reads CASSLLGPASNEKLFF. The DNA for the CDR3 is TGCGCCAGCAGCTTGCTTGGTCCAGCGAGTAATGAAAAACTGTTTTTT.

The chain links TRBV6-6 to TRBJ1-2; D is uncertain. V was shortened by 6 bases and J by 2 bases, with 13 bases between the two germline ends. Germline V CDR1 and CDR2: MNHNY, SVGAGI (reference sequence). The CDR3 contains 14 residues. This CDR3 is CASSHTGDNYGYTF. The CDR3 bases are TGTGCCAGCAGCCACACGGGAGACAACTATGGCTACACCTTC.

This chain uses TRBV2 with TRBJ2-3; perhaps TRBD1 as D (5 bases). CDR3 length: 13 residues. Germline-derived CDR1 and CDR2 are SNHLY and FYNNEI. V lost 6 bases and J lost 1, with 8 bases in between. The CDR3 region has the DNA TGTGCCAGCAGAGGGGTTGGCACAGATACGCAGTATTTT. It yields the protein CASRGVGTDTQYF. The full variable domain, in which reference TRBV2 and TRBJ2-3 provide the parts outside the CDR3, is EPEVTQTPSHQVTQMGQEVILRCVPISNHLYFYWYRQILGQKVEFLVSFYNNEISEKSEIFDDQFSVERPDGSNFTLKIRSTKLEDSAMYFCASRGVGTDTQYFGPGTRLTVL.

This chain joins TRBV7-6 and TRBJ2-1, with TRBD2 as a possible D gene (6 bases). Germline V gene sequence: CDR1 SGHVS, CDR2 FNYEAQ. Trimming removed 4 bases at V and 4 bases at J, with 11 bases between. This CDR3 is 14 amino acids long. CDR3 amino acids: CASSSSSAYNEQFF. The CDR3 region has the DNA TGTGCCAGCAGCTCCTCTAGCGCATACAATGAGCAGTTCTTC.

This clone has only one observation. The chain links TRBV5-1 to TRBJ1-2; perhaps TRBD1 as D (6 bases). The CDR3 is 15 residues long. Germline loops: CDR1 SGHRS, CDR2 YFSETQ. V dropped 2 bases and J dropped 2 bases, with 13 bases sitting between them. As DNA, the CDR3 is TGCGCCAGCAGCTTACCTGGGACACCGAACTATGGCTACACCTTC. Protein sequence: CASSLPGTPNYGYTF.

This clone was observed once. The chain combines TRBV11-1 with TRBJ2-3; D is unclear. V was clipped by 5 bases and J by 6 bases, with 21 bases between them. CDR1 and CDR2 (germline): SGHAT, FQDESV (reference sequence). The CDR3 extends over 16 amino acids. In nucleotides, the CDR3 is TGTGCCAGCAGCCCCCGCGGCCACCGGCAGTCTGATACGCAGTATTTT. This translates into CASSPRGHRQSDTQYF.

The gene calls are TRBV4-1 and TRBJ2-7, with a weak D call TRBD1 (6 bases). V lost 3 bases and J lost 1, with 10 bases in between. Germline-derived CDR1 and CDR2 are MGHRA and YSYEKL. The CDR3 has 14 amino acids. The CDR3 reads CASSHRQVSYEQYF. In DNA, the CDR3 is TGCGCCAGCAGCCACAGACAGGTTTCCTACGAGCAGTACTTC.